The 20 T cell receptor beta chains below all came from one sample that was sequenced in a study of blood T cell repertoires in COVID-19. Sequenced by immunoSEQ multiplex PCR; TCRdb stores in-frame clones only, minus some. The sample lists around 250,000 clones, around nine tenths occurring once. The sample taken for sequencing was peripheral blood. The receptors stem from a woman between 65 and 79 years old with active or convalescent COVID-19.

The chain combines TRBV27 with TRBJ1-3; TRBD1 aligns across 8 bases. CDR3 length equals 16 residues. J was trimmed by 3 bases and V by 6 bases; bases with no gene match: 10. Germline V CDR1 and CDR2: MNHEY, SMNVEV (reference sequence). The CDR3 region has the DNA TGTGCCAGCAGAGATCCCGGACAGGGTCGTGGAAACACCATATATTTT. Translation: CASRDPGQGRGNTIYF.

V usage is TRBV21-1 and J usage is TRBJ2-1; the table's D call, TRBD2, has no DNA check behind it. TRBV21-1 is assigned pseudogene status. This CDR3 has 19 amino acids. CDR3 nucleotides: TGTGCCAGCAGCAAGTATGGTGTCCTCGGGGAGGGCTACTACAATGAGCAGTTCTTC. Translation: CASSKYGVLGEGYYNEQFF.

The rearrangement links TRBV27 to TRBJ2-2, with 11 bases aligning to TRBD1. V lost 6 bases to trimming and J lost 7 bases; unmatched junction nucleotides: 7. CDR1 and CDR2 from the germline V gene are MNHEY and SMNVEV (reference sequence). The CDR3 has 15 amino acids. The CDR3 coding sequence is TGTGCCAGCAGGGCGGGACAGGGGGTAGTCGGGGAGCTGTTTTTT. Protein sequence: CASRAGQGVVGELFF.

This rearrangement joins TRBV3-1 (or the pseudogene TRBV3-2) to TRBJ2-3; D is possibly TRBD1 (5 bases). This CDR3 contains 13 residues. Germline V CDR1 and CDR2: LGHDT, YNNKEL (reference sequence). The V gene lost 3 bases and the J gene lost 3 bases, with 7 bases spanning the gap. The CDR3 protein is CASSQQGTDTQYF. The DNA of the CDR3 is TGTGCCAGCAGCCAGCAGGGAACAGATACGCAGTATTTT.

The chain couples TRBV19 to TRBJ1-1; unclear D gene. CDR1 is LNHDA and CDR2 is SQIVND in the germline V gene (reference sequence). Trimming shortened V by 6 bases and J by 4 bases, and 18 bases separated the two germline ends. This CDR3 spans 15 amino acids. This CDR3 is CASSRRHSAGTEAFF. DNA for the CDR3: TGTGCCAGTAGCCGAAGACACTCCGCAGGCACTGAAGCTTTCTTT.

The V gene is TRBV9, the J gene TRBJ1-1, with 12 bases lining up with TRBD1. J gave up 3 bases and V 5 bases, and 8 bases lay outside the gene matches. The CDR3 has 16 residues. CDR1 and CDR2 (germline): SGDLS, YYNGEE. CDR3 region: CASSLGTGGLDTEAFF. The CDR3 region has the DNA TGTGCCAGCAGTTTGGGGACAGGGGGCCTGGACACTGAAGCTTTCTTT.

The rearrangement uses TRBV5-1 and TRBJ1-1; a weak D match, TRBD1 (5 bases). The germline V gene has CDR1 SGHRS and CDR2 YFSETQ. Between the trimmed V and J ends, which lost 0 bases and 4 bases, there was a span of 13 bases. This CDR3 has 15 residues. Here the CDR3 DNA reads TGCGCCAGCAGCTTGGAACCGGGGGGGAGCACTGAAGCTTTCTTT. This translates into CASSLEPGGSTEAFF.

The chain carries TRBV4-2 and TRBJ2-3; TRBD2 agrees at 9 bases. The germline gives CDR1 LGHNA, CDR2 YNFKEQ. The CDR3 is made up of 16 amino acids. J was trimmed by 0 bases and V by 1 base; bases with no gene match: 2. CDR3 bases: TGTGCCAGCAGCCAAGGACTAGCGGTTAGCACAGATACGCAGTATTTT. Amino acids: CASSQGLAVSTDTQYF.

V gene TRBV12-3 or TRBV12-4 combines with J gene TRBJ1-1; D unclear. V shed 7 bases and J shed 4 bases, with 10 bases lying between them. The CDR3 has 12 amino acids. The CDR3 spells CASTQVPTEAFF. In nucleotides, the CDR3 is TGTGCCAGCACTCAGGTACCCACTGAAGCTTTCTTT.

The CDR3: CASKVGGQPTPLHF. DNA for the CDR3: TGTGCCAGCAAGGTGGGAGGTCAGCCGACACCCCTCCACTTT. The rearrangement uses TRBV6-5 and TRBJ1-6; D is undetermined. The CDR3 is 14 amino acids. Germline assignment: CDR1 MNHEY and CDR2 SVGAGI. V lost 7 bases and J lost 11, with 18 bases in between.

CDR3 residues: CASSQGSGETQYF. CDR3 nucleotide sequence: TGCGCCAGCAGCCAAGGGAGCGGGGAGACCCAGTACTTC. The chain carries TRBV4-3 and TRBJ2-5, with D maybe TRBD2 (6 bases). Germline values: CDR1 LGHNA, CDR2 YSLEER. The CDR3 consists of 13 residues. Between the trimmed V and J ends, which lost 1 base and 5 bases, there was a span of 8 bases.

The chain has TRBV19 and TRBJ2-3; 8 nucleotides line up with TRBD2. The CDR3 is 14 amino acids. The V segment lost 8 bases and the J segment 4 bases; nucleotides outside the gene matches: 8. Germline V gene sequence: CDR1 LNHDA, CDR2 SQIVND (reference sequence). CDR3 DNA: TGTGCCAGTGGGACTAGTAACGTCCCAGATACGCAGTATTTT. This gives the protein CASGTSNVPDTQYF.

The V call is TRBV19, the J call TRBJ1-4, with TRBD1 matching over 7 bases. The V gene end was trimmed by 5 bases and the J gene end by 1 base; junction bases not matched to a gene: 1. Germline values: CDR1 LNHDA, CDR2 SQIVND (reference sequence). The CDR3 is 14 amino acids. The CDR3 sequence is CASSPGGTNEKLFF. Here the CDR3 DNA reads TGTGCCAGTAGTCCAGGGGGAACTAATGAAAAACTGTTTTTT.

The chain combines TRBV2 with TRBJ1-5; 7 nucleotides match TRBD1. The CDR3 length is 15 residues. V was pared by 7 bases and J by 0 bases, with 6 bases of the junction left unmatched. Germline CDR1 and CDR2: SNHLY and FYNNEI. CDR3 amino acids: CASNNRGLSNQPQHF. The CDR3 DNA reads as TGTGCCAGCAACAACAGGGGACTTAGCAATCAGCCCCAGCATTTT.

The rearrangement links TRBV18 to TRBJ1-2; TRBD1 matches 7 bases. Trimming removed 2 bases from V and 3 bases from J; junction bases left unmatched: 9. Germline V gene sequence: CDR1 KGHSH, CDR2 LQKENI. The CDR3 totals 16 residues. DNA for the CDR3: TGTGCCAGCTCACCAGGGTCTCTAGGGGGCGACTATGGCTACACCTTC. It encodes CASSPGSLGGDYGYTF.

The V call is TRBV29-1, the J call TRBJ1-1; unclear D gene. The CDR3 loop spans 14 amino acids. The germline V and J ends were trimmed by 1 base and 3 bases, with 12 bases remaining between them. Germline V CDR1 and CDR2: SQVTM, ANQGSEA. CDR3 loop: CSVEVGREHTEAFF. CDR3 sequence (DNA): TGCAGCGTTGAAGTCGGGAGAGAACACACTGAAGCTTTCTTT.

The table lists this clone with a count of one. This rearrangement joins TRBV6-5 to TRBJ2-5, with D uncertain. The V end lost 6 bases, the J end lost 4 bases, and 15 bases lay between the germline ends. The length of the CDR3 is 14 residues. Germline loops: CDR1 MNHEY, CDR2 SVGAGI. CDR3 bases: TGTGCCAGCAGACCCGGAACTTCGGGAGAGACCCAGTACTTC. Its protein product is CASRPGTSGETQYF.

The V gene is TRBV7-2, the J gene TRBJ1-2, with TRBD1 identical over 7 bases. Germline V gene lookup returns CDR1 SGHTA and CDR2 FQGNSA. This CDR3 is built from 14 residues. The V gene end was trimmed by 1 base and the J gene end by 5 bases; junction bases not matched to a gene: 4. In DNA form, the CDR3 reads TGTGCCAGCAGCTTAGAGGGGGCAGGGTATGGCTACACCTTC. Protein product: CASSLEGAGYGYTF.

The chain joins TRBV29-1 to TRBJ2-5, with D perhaps TRBD2 (5 bases). The length of the CDR3 is 13 residues. The V gene's germline CDR1 is SQVTM and CDR2 ANQGSEA. V shed 4 bases and J shed 4 bases, with 13 bases lying between them. This CDR3 is CSVAVRRGETQYF. The CDR3 DNA reads as TGCAGCGTTGCAGTCCGACGGGGAGAGACCCAGTACTTC.

This clone was observed once. The chain joins TRBV18 to TRBJ1-2; no reliable D call. The CDR3 covers 14 residues. Deletions cut 1 base from V and 2 bases from J, with 8 bases between. Germline-derived CDR1 and CDR2 are KGHSH and LQKENI. The CDR3, as DNA: TGTGCCAGCTCACCACAGGGCGGGAACTATGGCTACACCTTC. As protein: CASSPQGGNYGYTF.